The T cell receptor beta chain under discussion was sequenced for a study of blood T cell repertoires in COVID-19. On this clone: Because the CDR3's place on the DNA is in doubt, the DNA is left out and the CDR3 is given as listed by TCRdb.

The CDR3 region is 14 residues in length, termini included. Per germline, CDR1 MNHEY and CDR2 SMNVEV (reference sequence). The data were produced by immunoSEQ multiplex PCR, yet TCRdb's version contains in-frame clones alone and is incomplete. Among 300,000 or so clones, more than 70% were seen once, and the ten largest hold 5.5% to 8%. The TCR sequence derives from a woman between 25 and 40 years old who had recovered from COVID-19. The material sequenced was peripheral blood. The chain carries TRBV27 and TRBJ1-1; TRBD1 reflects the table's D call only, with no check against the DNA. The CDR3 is CASSSSGQPPEAFF.